This T cell receptor (beta chain) was sequenced during a study of PD-1 blockade in classical Hodgkin lymphoma. Assay used: immunoSEQ multiplex PCR; TCRdb lists only in-frame clones, some missing. The sample holds approximately 65,000 clones, under 95% seen once. Time point here: cycle 4 day 1 (C4D1), after 6 weeks of nivolumab. Every single patient, without exception, relapsed after autologous stem cell transplantation, and brentuximab vedotin exposure varied. Concerning this clone: Its antigen is unknown.

General study points: The authors excluded patients who started nivolumab under 1 year after ASCT. CD4+ TCR diversity, unlike CD8+, climbed significantly by C4D1.

The sequencing used peripheral blood mononuclear cells (PBMCs), collected before the fourth cycle of nivolumab. The TCR sequence derives from a human donor with classical Hodgkin lymphoma.

CDR3 sequence: CAWKRNPTGELFF. Written as DNA, the CDR3 is TGTGCCTGGAAGAGGAACCCCACCGGGGAGCTGTTTTTT. V gene TRBV30 combines with J gene TRBJ2-2, with D hard to call. Trimming stripped 4 bases from V and 4 bases from J, with 10 bases between. The CDR3 spans 13 residues. Germline values: CDR1 GTSNPN, CDR2 SVGIG (reference sequence).